This entry describes one T cell receptor beta chain. The antigen is undetermined. Sequencing was performed with immunoSEQ multiplex PCR; in TCRdb, only in-frame clones are kept and a portion is missing. The sample consists of around 49,000 clones, about four fifths of them appearing once. The sample comes from a study of OX40 agonist ivuxolimab in advanced cancers. Study results and limitations: CD8+ T cells (on average) carried more expanded clones than CD4+ T cells. Compared with others, partial responders at 0.1-3.0 mg/kg displayed clonal expansion among the lowest.

This CDR3 comprises 11 residues. Germline V gene data show CDR1 as SGHKS and CDR2 as YYEKEE (reference sequence). V shed 0 bases and J shed 6 bases, with 3 bases lying between them. Sequenced material: CD4+ or CD8+ T cells sorted from blood, taken in a trial of the OX40 agonist ivuxolimab. The rearrangement links TRBV5-5 to TRBJ1-1; unclear D gene. The sequence was collected from an adult with an advanced solid tumor such as melanoma, head and neck, liver or kidney cancer. In DNA form, the CDR3 reads TGTGCCAGCAGCTTGGGGTCTGAAGCTTTCTTT. This encodes CASSLGSEAFF.